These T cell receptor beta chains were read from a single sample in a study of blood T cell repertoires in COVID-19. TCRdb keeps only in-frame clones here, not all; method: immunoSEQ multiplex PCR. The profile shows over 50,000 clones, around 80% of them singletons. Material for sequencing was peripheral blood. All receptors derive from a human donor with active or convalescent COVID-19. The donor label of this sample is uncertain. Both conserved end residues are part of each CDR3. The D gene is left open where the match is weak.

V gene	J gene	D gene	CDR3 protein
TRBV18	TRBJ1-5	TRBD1	CASSPLQGKDQPQHF
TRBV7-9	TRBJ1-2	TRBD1	CASSETGDNYGYTF
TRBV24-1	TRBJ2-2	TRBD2	CATSDLASGTSGRVAGELFF
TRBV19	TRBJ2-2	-	CASMAATGELFF
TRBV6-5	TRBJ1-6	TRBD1	CASTLTGKNNSPLHF
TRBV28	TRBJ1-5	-	CASRGRISNQPQHF
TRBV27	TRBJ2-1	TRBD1	CASSPTPDRRNEQFF
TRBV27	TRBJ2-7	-	CASSLGASYEQYF
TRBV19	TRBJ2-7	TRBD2	CASSMPPSGVTYEQYF
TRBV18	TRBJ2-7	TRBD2	CASSPPSSGSSYEQYF
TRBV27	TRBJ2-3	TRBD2	CASSFGSGSVTDTQYF
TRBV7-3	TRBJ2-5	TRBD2	CASSQTSLAKETQYF
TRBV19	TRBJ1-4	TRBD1	CASSRRGQAPEKLFF
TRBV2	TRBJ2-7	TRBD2	CASSEFPSGRASEQYF
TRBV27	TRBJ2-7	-	CASAAKGAYEQYF
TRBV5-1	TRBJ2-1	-	CASSWTAGEQFF
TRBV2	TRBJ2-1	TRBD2	CASSGPGLEDVEQFF
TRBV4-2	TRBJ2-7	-	CASSPTATGMPYPEYF
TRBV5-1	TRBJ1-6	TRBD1	CASSPGQEGSPLHF
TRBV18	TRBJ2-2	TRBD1	CASSGGQVYSGGELFF
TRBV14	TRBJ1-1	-	CASSQVGSEAFF